These T cell receptor beta chains were read from a single sample in a study of T cells in Graves' hyperthyroidism and ophthalmopathy. One entry per CDR3 protein, called by TCRdb with MiXCR from the multiplex PCR reads. The table has approximately 600,000 distinct CDR3 sequences, roughly 15% seen once. Sequencing was done on a sample of blood. These receptors were taken from a middle-aged woman with Graves' ophthalmopathy. CDR3s include the opening cysteine and the closing phenylalanine or tryptophan. Each record gives: J gene, V gene, clone size, D gene, CDR3 protein, CDR3 DNA. D genes are given only for firm matches. The listing skips clone size in some rows; elsewhere it reads once, few, many or a size class.

>TRBJ2-7|TRBV20-1|many|TRBD2
CSAMTSGRYEQYF
TGCAGTGCCATGACTAGCGGGAGGTACGAGCAGTACTTC
>TRBJ1-5|TRBV5-5|many|TRBD1
CASSWGQGVNQPQHF
TGTGCCAGCAGCTGGGGACAGGGAGTTAATCAGCCCCAGCATTTT
>TRBJ2-7|TRBV27|many|TRBD2
CASSLPGRDEQYF
TGTGCCAGCAGTTTACCGGGGAGGGACGAGCAGTACTTC
>TRBJ2-3|TRBV14|many|TRBD1
CASSPLTGGVTDTQYF
TGTGCCAGCAGCCCCTTGACAGGGGGCGTCACAGATACGCAGTATTTT
>TRBJ1-2|TRBV20-1|many|-
CSAEVQVAGYTF
TGCAGTGCGGAAGTACAGGTCGCTGGCTACACCTTC
>TRBJ1-2|TRBV28|many|-
CASLPLGYANGYTF
TGTGCCAGCCTCCCCCTCGGGTACGCGAATGGCTACACCTTC
>TRBJ2-7|TRBV28|many|TRBD2
CATRGGYSSYEQYF
TGTGCCACCCGGGGGGGCTACAGCTCCTACGAGCAGTACTTC
>TRBJ2-2|TRBV27|many|-
CASSPNPTGPNTGELFF
TGTGCCAGCAGTCCTAACCCGACAGGACCGAACACCGGGGAGCTGTTTTTT
>TRBJ1-2|TRBV11-2|many|TRBD1
CASKEGGSYGYTF
TGTGCCAGCAAGGAAGGGGGCAGCTATGGCTACACCTTC
>TRBJ2-5|TRBV6-2/TRBV6-3|-|TRBD1
CASRPPLGTGKGIQETQYF
TGTGCCAGCAGACCCCCGCTAGGGACAGGGAAGGGAATCCAAGAGACCCAGTACTTC
>TRBJ2-7|TRBV12-3/TRBV12-4|many|-
CASSQGYPYEQYF
TGTGCCAGCAGCCAAGGGTATCCCTACGAGCAGTACTTC
>TRBJ2-6|TRBV2|many|-
CASSAVGSGANVLTF
TGTGCCAGCAGTGCGGTGGGTTCTGGGGCCAACGTCCTGACTTTC
>TRBJ2-7|TRBV5-1|few|TRBD1
CASCVGDRTYEQYF
TGCGCCAGCTGCGTGGGGGACAGAACCTACGAGCAGTACTTC
>TRBJ1-2|TRBV30|many|TRBD1
CACYRGGIYGYTF
TGTGCCTGCTACAGGGGAGGGATTTATGGCTACACCTTC
>TRBJ1-5|TRBV6-5|many|-
CATEGNSNQPQHF
TGTGCCACGGAAGGAAATAGCAATCAGCCCCAGCATTTT
>TRBJ2-5|TRBV20-1|many|-
CSARAPGGGPGMAQYF
TGCAGTGCTAGAGCCCCCGGGGGAGGTCCAGGGATGGCCCAGTACTTC
>TRBJ2-5|TRBV12-3/TRBV12-4|many|-
CASSLGASNLGETQYF
TGTGCCAGCAGTTTAGGGGCTTCTAACTTGGGAGAGACCCAGTACTTC
>TRBJ2-2|TRBV20-1|few|TRBD1
CSARDRVNTGELFF
TGCAGTGCCCGGGACAGAGTGAACACCGGGGAGCTGTTTTTT
>TRBJ1-2|TRBV28|many|-
CASSPYPGIDYGYTF
TGTGCCAGCAGCCCGTACCCAGGAATAGACTATGGCTACACCTTC
>TRBJ2-7|TRBV30|-|-
CAWNRDTQYEQYF
TGTGCCTGGAATCGGGACACCCAATACGAGCAGTACTTC
>TRBJ1-2|TRBV6-1|many|-
CASSRVVGGGGYTF
TGTGCCAGCAGCCGAGTGGTGGGGGGGGGAGGCTACACCTTC
>TRBJ2-7|TRBV6-5|many|-
CASSSSAAGEQYF
TGTGCCAGCAGTTCCTCGGCTGCGGGCGAGCAGTACTTC
>TRBJ2-7|TRBV12-3/TRBV12-4|-|TRBD2
CASSSVGLAGYEQYF
TGTGCCAGCAGTTCCGTAGGACTAGCGGGCTACGAGCAGTACTTC
>TRBJ1-2|TRBV6-2/TRBV6-3|many|-
CASSPDSLYGYTF
TGTGCCAGCAGTCCGGACAGTCTCTATGGCTACACCTTC